This TCR beta chain comes out of a study of technical replicates of blood from several donors. V shed 10 bases and J 7 bases; nucleotides not matched to a gene: 12. Germline V CDR1 and CDR2: MDHEN, SYDVKM. The CDR3 runs to 14 residues. This clone was detected once. The table came from immunoSEQ multiplex PCR; TCRdb's copy has only in-frame clones and leaves some out. Of tens of thousands of clones in the sample, under 95% were seen once. The sequenced material came from T cells isolated from PBMCs. This clonotype originated in a human donor in good health. The chain uses TRBV28 and TRBJ1-4; 7 bases are shared with TRBD1. The CDR3 nucleotides are TGTGCCACCAATTTCCGGGACAGTTCTGAAAAACTGTTTTTT. Protein product: CATNFRDSSEKLFF. The variable domain in full, completed from reference TRBV28 and TRBJ1-4, reads DVKVTQSSRYLVKRTGEKVFLECVQDMDHENMFWYRQDPGLGLRLIYFSYDVKMKEKGDIPEGYSVSREKKERFSLILESASTNQTSMYLCATNFRDSSEKLFFGSGTQLSVL.